A single sample is the source of the 4 T cell receptor beta chains below, sequenced in a study of T cells in Graves' hyperthyroidism and ophthalmopathy. TCR beta CDR3 region amplification was performed from RNA transcripts. First-round RT-PCR targeting the TCR CDR3 was performed with the HTBI primer set. TCRdb used MiXCR to reprocess the multiplex PCR reads, holding one entry per CDR3 protein. The sample includes fewer than 350,000 distinct CDR3 sequences, under 25% of them seen just once. Sequencing input: blood. Receptors were obtained from a woman in her fifties or sixties with Graves' hyperthyroidism.

This chain joins TRBV5-1 and TRBJ2-1; 10 bases agree with TRBD2. There are 15 residues in the CDR3. The trim removed 1 base at V and 5 bases at J, leaving 3 bases unmatched. From germline, CDR1 is SGHRS and CDR2 YFSETQ. The DNA of the CDR3 is TGCGCCAGCAGCTTGCGGACTAGCGGTCACAATGAGCAGTTCTTC. Amino acids: CASSLRTSGHNEQFF.

The chain couples TRBV24-1 to TRBJ2-7; D gene unclear. Between the trimmed V and J ends, which lost 3 bases and 5 bases, there was a span of 10 bases. Germline V CDR1 and CDR2: KGHDR, SFDVKD. The CDR3 sequence is 13 residues long. CDR3: CATSDRYADEQYF. CDR3 sequence (DNA): TGTGCCACCAGTGATCGTTATGCAGACGAGCAGTACTTC.

As for this clonotype: Just one base apart from a much larger clone, this may be a read error. The chain is built from TRBV30 and TRBJ1-5; a possible D gene is TRBD1 (6 bases). V was shortened by 1 base and J by 2 bases, with 6 bases between the two germline ends. The V gene's germline CDR1 is GTSNPN and CDR2 SVGIG (reference sequence). The CDR3 consists of 13 residues. CDR3 sequence: CAWSDRGNQPQHF. The CDR3 nucleotides read TGTGCCTGGAGTGACAGGGGCAATCAGCCCCAGCATTTT.

CDR3 DNA sequence: TGTGCCAGCAGTTTAGGAACTGGGAAAGACTATGGCTACACCTTC. Its protein product is CASSLGTGKDYGYTF. The V and J genes are TRBV28 and TRBJ1-2; D ambiguous. This CDR3 is built from 15 residues. V lost 2 bases and J lost 3, with 13 bases in between. The germline CDR1 and CDR2 sequences are MDHEN and SYDVKM.